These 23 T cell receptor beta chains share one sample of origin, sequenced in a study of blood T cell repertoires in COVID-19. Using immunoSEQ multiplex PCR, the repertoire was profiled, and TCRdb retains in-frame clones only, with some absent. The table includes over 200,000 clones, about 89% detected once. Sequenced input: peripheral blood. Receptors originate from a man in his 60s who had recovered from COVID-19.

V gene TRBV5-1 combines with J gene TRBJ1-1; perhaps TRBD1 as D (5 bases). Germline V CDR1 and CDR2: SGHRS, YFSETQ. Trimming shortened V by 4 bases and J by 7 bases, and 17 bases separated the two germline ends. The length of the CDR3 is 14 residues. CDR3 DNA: TGCGCCAGCAGCGGGGATGGGACTCCGGGTGAAGCTTTCTTT. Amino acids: CASSGDGTPGEAFF.

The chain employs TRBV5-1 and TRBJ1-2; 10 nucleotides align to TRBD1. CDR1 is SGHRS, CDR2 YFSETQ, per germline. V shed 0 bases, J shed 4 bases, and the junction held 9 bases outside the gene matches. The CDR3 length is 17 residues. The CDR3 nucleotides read TGCGCCAGCAGCTTGGGCGGGACAGGGGCCCAGGGCTATGGCTACACCTTC. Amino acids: CASSLGGTGAQGYGYTF.

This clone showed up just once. The chain's CDR3 is CASRLAGTDTQYF. The CDR3 bases are TGTGCCAGCAGGCTAGCGGGCACAGATACGCAGTATTTT. The rearrangement uses TRBV7-2 and TRBJ2-3; 7 positions agree with TRBD2. This CDR3 contains 13 residues. V was clipped by 6 bases and J by 1 base; unmatched bases: 1. CDR1 SGHTA and CDR2 FQGNSA come from the germline V gene.

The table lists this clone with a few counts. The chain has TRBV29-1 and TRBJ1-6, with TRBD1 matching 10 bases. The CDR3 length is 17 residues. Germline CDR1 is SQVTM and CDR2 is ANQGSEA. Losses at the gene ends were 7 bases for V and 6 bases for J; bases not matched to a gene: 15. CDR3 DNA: TGCAGCGGATCATACCCCTCCGGGACAGGGGCTAATTCACCCCTCCACTTT. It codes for CSGSYPSGTGANSPLHF.

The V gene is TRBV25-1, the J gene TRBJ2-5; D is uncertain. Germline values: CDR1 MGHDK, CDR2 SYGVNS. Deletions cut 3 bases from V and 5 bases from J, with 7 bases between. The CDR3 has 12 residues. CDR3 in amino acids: CASSDPMETQYF. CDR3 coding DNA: TGTGCCAGCAGTGATCCCATGGAGACCCAGTACTTC.

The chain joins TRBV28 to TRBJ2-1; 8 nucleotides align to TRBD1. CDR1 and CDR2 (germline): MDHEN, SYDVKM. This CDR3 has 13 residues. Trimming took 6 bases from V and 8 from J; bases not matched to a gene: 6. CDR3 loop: CASREQGVDEQFF. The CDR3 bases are TGTGCCAGCAGGGAACAGGGGGTGGATGAGCAGTTCTTC.

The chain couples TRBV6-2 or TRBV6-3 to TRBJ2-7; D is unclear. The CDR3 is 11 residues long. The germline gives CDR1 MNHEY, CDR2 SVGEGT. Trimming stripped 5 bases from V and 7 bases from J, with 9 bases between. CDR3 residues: CASSPSREQYF. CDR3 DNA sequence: TGTGCCAGCAGTCCGTCTCGGGAGCAGTACTTC.

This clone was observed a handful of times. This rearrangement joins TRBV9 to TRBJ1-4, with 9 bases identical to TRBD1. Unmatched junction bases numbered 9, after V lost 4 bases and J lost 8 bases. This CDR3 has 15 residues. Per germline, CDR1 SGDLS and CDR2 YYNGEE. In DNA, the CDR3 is TGTGCCAGCAGCTCAGGACAGGGGTTTGACGAAAAACTGTTTTTT. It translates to CASSSGQGFDEKLFF.

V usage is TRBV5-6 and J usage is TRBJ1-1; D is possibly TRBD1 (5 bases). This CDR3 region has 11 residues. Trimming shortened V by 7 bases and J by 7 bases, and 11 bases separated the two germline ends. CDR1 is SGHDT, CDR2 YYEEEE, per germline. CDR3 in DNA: TGTGCCAGCGGGGCCCCGGGTGAAGCTTTCTTT. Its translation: CASGAPGEAFF.

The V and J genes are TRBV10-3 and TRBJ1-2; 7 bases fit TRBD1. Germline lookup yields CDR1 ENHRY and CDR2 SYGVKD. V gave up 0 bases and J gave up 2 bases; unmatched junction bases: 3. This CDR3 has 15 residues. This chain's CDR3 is CAISESRQGNYGYTF. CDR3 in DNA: TGTGCCATCAGTGAGTCTCGACAGGGAAACTATGGCTACACCTTC.

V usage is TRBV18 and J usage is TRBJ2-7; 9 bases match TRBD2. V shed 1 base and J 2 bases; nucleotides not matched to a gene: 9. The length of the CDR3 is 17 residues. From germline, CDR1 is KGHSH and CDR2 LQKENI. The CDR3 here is CASSPLAGAPSAYEQYF. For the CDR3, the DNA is TGTGCCAGCTCACCACTAGCGGGGGCCCCCTCTGCCTACGAGCAGTACTTC.

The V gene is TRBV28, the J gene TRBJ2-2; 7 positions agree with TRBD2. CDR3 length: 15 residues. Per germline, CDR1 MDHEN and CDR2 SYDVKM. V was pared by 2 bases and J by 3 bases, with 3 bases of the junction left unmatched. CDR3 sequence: CASSLRDYDTGELFF. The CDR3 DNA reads TGTGCCAGCAGTTTACGGGACTACGACACCGGGGAGCTGTTTTTT. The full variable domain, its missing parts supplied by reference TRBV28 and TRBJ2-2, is DVKVTQSSRYLVKRTGEKVFLECVQDMDHENMFWYRQDPGLGLRLIYFSYDVKMKEKGDIPEGYSVSREKKERFSLILESASTNQTSMYLCASSLRDYDTGELFFGEGSRLTVL.

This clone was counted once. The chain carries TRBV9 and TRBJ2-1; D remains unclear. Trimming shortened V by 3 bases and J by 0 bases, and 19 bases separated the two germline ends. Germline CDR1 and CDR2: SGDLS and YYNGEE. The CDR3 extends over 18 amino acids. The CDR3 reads CASSAISGSWRSYNEQFF. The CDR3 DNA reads TGTGCCAGCAGCGCCATTTCCGGGTCTTGGCGCTCCTACAATGAGCAGTTCTTC.

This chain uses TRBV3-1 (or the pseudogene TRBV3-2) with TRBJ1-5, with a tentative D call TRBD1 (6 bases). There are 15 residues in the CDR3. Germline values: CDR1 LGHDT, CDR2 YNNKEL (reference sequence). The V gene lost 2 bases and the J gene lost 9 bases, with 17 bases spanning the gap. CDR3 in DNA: TGTGCCAGCAGCCAACGAACAGGGACTATCACGCCCCAGCATTTT. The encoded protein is CASSQRTGTITPQHF.

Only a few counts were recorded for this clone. CDR3 region: CASSQIRPATGNSPLHF. The CDR3 DNA sequence: TGCGCCAGCAGCCAGATAAGGCCCGCTACGGGTAATTCACCCCTCCACTTT. The gene calls are TRBV4-1 and TRBJ1-6, with D uncertain. Germline V gene sequence: CDR1 MGHRA, CDR2 YSYEKL. CDR3 length: 17 residues. Trimming removed 3 bases from V and 6 bases from J, with 18 bases in between.

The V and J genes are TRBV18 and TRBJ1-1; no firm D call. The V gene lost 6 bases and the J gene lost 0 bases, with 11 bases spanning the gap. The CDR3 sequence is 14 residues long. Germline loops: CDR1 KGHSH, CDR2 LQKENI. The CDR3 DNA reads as TGTGCCAGCTCTCCCCGGGGAGTGAACACTGAAGCTTTCTTT. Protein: CASSPRGVNTEAFF.

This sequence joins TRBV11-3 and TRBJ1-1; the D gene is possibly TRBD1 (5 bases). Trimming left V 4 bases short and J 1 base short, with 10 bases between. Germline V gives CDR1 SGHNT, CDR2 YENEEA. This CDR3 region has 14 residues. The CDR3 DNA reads TGTGCCAGCAGCTCTCAGGGCCCGAACACTGAAGCTTTCTTT. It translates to CASSSQGPNTEAFF. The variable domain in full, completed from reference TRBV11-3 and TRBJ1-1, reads EAGVVQSPRYKIIEKKQPVAFWCNPISGHNTLYWYLQNLGQGPELLIRYENEEAVDDSQLPKDRFSAERLKGVDSTLKIQPAELGDSAVYLCASSSQGPNTEAFFGQGTRLTVV.

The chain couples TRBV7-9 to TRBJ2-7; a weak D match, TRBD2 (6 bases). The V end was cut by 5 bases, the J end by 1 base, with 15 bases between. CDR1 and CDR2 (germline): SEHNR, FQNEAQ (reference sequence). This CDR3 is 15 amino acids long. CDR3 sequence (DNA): TGTGCCAGCAGCGGCGGGATACGAAAGTCCTACGAGCAGTACTTC. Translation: CASSGGIRKSYEQYF. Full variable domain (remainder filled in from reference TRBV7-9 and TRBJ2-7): DTGVSQNPRHKITKRGQNVTFRCDPISEHNRLYWYRQTLGQGPEFLTYFQNEAQLEKSRLLSDRFSAERPKGSFSTLEIQRTEQGDSAMYLCASSGGIRKSYEQYFGPGTRLTVT.

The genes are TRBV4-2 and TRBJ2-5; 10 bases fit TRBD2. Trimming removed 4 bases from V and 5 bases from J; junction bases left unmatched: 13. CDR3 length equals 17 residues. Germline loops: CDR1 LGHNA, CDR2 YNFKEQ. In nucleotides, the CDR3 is TGTGCCAGCAGCCCTCCGGTGGAGCGGGGGGGTGGGGAGACCCAGTACTTC. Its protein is CASSPPVERGGGETQYF.

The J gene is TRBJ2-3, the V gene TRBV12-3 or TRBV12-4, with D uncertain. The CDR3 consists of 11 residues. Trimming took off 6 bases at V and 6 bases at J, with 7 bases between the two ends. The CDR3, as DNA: TGTGCCAGCAGCTCGTTGGATACGCAGTATTTT. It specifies CASSSLDTQYF.

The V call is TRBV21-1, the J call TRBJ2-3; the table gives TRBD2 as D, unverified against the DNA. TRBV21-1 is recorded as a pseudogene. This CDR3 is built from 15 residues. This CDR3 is CASVRGTIGTDTQYF. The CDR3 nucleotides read TGTGCCAGCGTAAGGGGGACTATTGGCACAGATACGCAGTATTTT.

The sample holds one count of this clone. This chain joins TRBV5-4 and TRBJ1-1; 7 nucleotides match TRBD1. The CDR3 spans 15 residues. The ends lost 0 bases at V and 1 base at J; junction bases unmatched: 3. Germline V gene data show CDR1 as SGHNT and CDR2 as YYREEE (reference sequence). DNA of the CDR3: TGTGCCAGCAGCTTGGACAGGGGACGGAACACTGAAGCTTTCTTT. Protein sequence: CASSLDRGRNTEAFF.

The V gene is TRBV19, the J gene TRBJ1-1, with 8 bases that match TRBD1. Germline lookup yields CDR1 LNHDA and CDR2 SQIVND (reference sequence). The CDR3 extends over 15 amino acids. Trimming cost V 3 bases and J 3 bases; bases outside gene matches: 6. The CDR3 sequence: CASSMRQGLYTEAFF. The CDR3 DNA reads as TGTGCCAGTAGTATGAGACAGGGGCTTTACACTGAAGCTTTCTTT.